This is a list of T cell receptor beta chains from one sample in a study of blood T cell repertoires in COVID-19. Here immunoSEQ multiplex PCR was the method, and the copy in TCRdb shows in-frame clones only, minus some. The sample contains 400,000 or so clones, less than 95% of which appear only once. Sequences were obtained from PBMCs or T cells enriched from blood (not recorded which). Receptors originate from a man aged 18 to 29 who had recovered from COVID-19. CDR3s include the opening cysteine and the closing phenylalanine or tryptophan. A D gene is named only where the DNA matches it firmly. Expanded clones are given a class, and other clones once, few, many or no size at all.

d_call	j_call	v_call	clone_size	cdr3_aa	cdr3_nt
TRBD2	TRBJ2-3	TRBV5-1	.	CASSLGGGEGDTQYF	TGCGCCAGCAGCTTGGGCGGAGGGGAGGGAGATACGCAGTATTTT
.	TRBJ1-4	TRBV29-1	.	CSVVGGGDEKLFF	TGCAGCGTTGTAGGCGGGGGAGACGAAAAACTGTTTTTT
.	TRBJ1-3	TRBV27	.	CASRQAGTGNTIYF	TGTGCCAGCAGACAGGCCGGTACTGGAAACACCATATATTTT
TRBD1	TRBJ1-2	TRBV2	.	CASRAGTDNYGYTF	TGTGCCAGCAGAGCCGGGACAGATAACTATGGCTACACCTTC
TRBD1	TRBJ1-5	TRBV12-5	.	CASGLVPWDRVSRNQPQHF	TGTGCTAGTGGTTTGGTACCCTGGGACAGGGTTAGTCGCAATCAGCCCCAGCATTTT
TRBD1	TRBJ2-5	TRBV3-1/TRBV3-2	.	CASSQLGTDQETQYF	TGTGCCAGCAGCCAACTCGGGACAGACCAAGAGACCCAGTACTTC
.	TRBJ1-1	TRBV18	once	CASSDRGVNTEAFF	TGTGCCAGCTCGGACCGGGGAGTGAACACTGAAGCTTTCTTT
TRBD1	TRBJ2-2	TRBV7-3	.	CASSPTTYRGNTGELFF	TGTGCCAGCAGCCCAACCACATACAGGGGGAACACCGGGGAGCTGTTTTTT
TRBD1	TRBJ1-1	TRBV6-5	.	CASSTRRGRLEAFF	TGTGCCAGCAGTACTCGGAGGGGGCGCCTTGAAGCTTTCTTT
.	TRBJ1-2	TRBV25-1	.	CASSVSRAYTF	TGTGCCAGCAGTGTGTCCCGAGCCTACACCTTC
.	TRBJ2-6	TRBV30	.	CAWSSGAGANVLTF	TGTGCCTGGAGTTCGGGTGCCGGGGCCAACGTCCTGACTTTC
.	TRBJ1-5	TRBV19	.	CASSIDPPPVRQPQHF	TGTGCCAGTAGTATAGACCCCCCCCCGGTCCGGCAGCCCCAGCATTTT
TRBD2	TRBJ2-2	TRBV6-4	.	CASSDSAGGPGELFF	TGTGCCAGCAGTGACTCTGCGGGAGGGCCCGGGGAGCTGTTTTTT
.	TRBJ2-7	TRBV4-1	.	CASSQLQDPYSYEQYF	TGCGCCAGCAGCCAATTACAGGACCCCTACTCCTACGAGCAGTACTTC
.	TRBJ1-6	TRBV24-1	.	CATSDSFGALGMGQNNSPLHF	.
.	TRBJ1-4	TRBV3-1/TRBV3-2	.	CASSQVSNGEEKLFF	TGTGCCAGCAGCCAAGTATCGAACGGAGAGGAAAAACTGTTTTTT
.	TRBJ2-7	TRBV27	.	CASSPLASPYEQYF	TGTGCCAGCAGTCCCTTAGCGAGCCCCTACGAGCAGTACTTC